One sample yielded the 24 T cell receptor beta chains listed below, sequenced in a study of cytomegalovirus exposure and HLA in healthy donors. With 60 Vbeta and 13 Jbeta primers, the PCR was carried out. Sequencing used immunoSEQ multiplex PCR; TCRdb keeps in-frame clones, though not all of them. The repertoire holds roughly 70,000 clones, with roughly nine tenths as singletons. Specimen: PBMCs. The receptors were gathered from a woman in her 30s in good health and CMV-seropositive.

This chain uses TRBV19 with TRBJ1-1; 12 bases agree with TRBD1. The germline gives CDR1 LNHDA, CDR2 SQIVND (reference sequence). J gave up 3 bases and V 6 bases, and 11 bases lay outside the gene matches. The CDR3 consists of 17 residues. Here the CDR3 reads CASSATGTGGRYTEAFF. The CDR3 DNA follows: TGTGCCAGTAGCGCCACCGGGACAGGGGGCAGGTACACTGAAGCTTTCTTT. Using reference TRBV19 and TRBJ1-1 for the parts outside the CDR3, the full variable domain is DGGITQSPKYLFRKEGQNVTLSCEQNLNHDAMYWYRQDPGQGLRLIYYSQIVNDFQKGDIAEGYSVSREKKESFPLTVTSAQKNPTAFYLCASSATGTGGRYTEAFFGQGTRLTVV.

This sequence joins TRBV21-1 and TRBJ1-5; the table's D call TRBD1 went unverified against the DNA. TRBV21-1 is a pseudogene. This CDR3 has 17 amino acids. The CDR3 spells CASSKRNHRGRGQPQHF. The CDR3 DNA follows: TGTGCCAGCAGCAAAAGGAACCACAGGGGTAGGGGTCAGCCCCAGCATTTT.

The chain couples TRBV29-1 to TRBJ2-5, with 11 bases aligning to TRBD1. The trim removed 5 bases at V and 4 bases at J, leaving 3 bases unmatched. The germline CDR1 and CDR2 sequences are SQVTM and ANQGSEA. The CDR3 is 13 residues long. The CDR3 loop reads CSVSGQGGETQYF. CDR3 nucleotide sequence: TGCAGCGTTTCGGGACAGGGGGGAGAGACCCAGTACTTC. Supplemented by reference TRBV29-1 and TRBJ2-5, the full variable domain reads SAVISQKPSRDICQRGTSLTIQCQVDSQVTMMFWYRQQPGQSLTLIATANQGSEATYESGFVIDKFPISRPNLTFSTLTVSNMSPEDSSIYLCSVSGQGGETQYFGPGTRLLVL.

This clone was picked up one time. The chain uses TRBV5-4 and TRBJ1-4; D might be TRBD1 (6 bases). Trimming removed 2 bases from V and 5 bases from J, with 16 bases in between. CDR1 is SGHNT and CDR2 is YYREEE in the germline V gene (reference sequence). This CDR3 comprises 16 residues. The CDR3 loop reads CASSFGGGGPNEKLFF. The CDR3 coding sequence is TGTGCCAGCAGCTTCGGGGGCGGGGGTCCCAATGAAAAACTGTTTTTT.

The chain is built from TRBV5-1 and TRBJ2-3; 11 bases map to TRBD2. Germline V gives CDR1 SGHRS, CDR2 YFSETQ. V dropped 6 bases and J dropped 0; count of bases not matched to a gene: 3. CDR3 length: 15 amino acids. CDR3 in DNA: TGCGCCAGCACTCTAGCGGGAGGAAGCACAGATACGCAGTATTTT. This encodes CASTLAGGSTDTQYF.

The chain has TRBV5-5 and TRBJ2-2; maybe TRBD2 (7 bases). The germline V and J ends were trimmed by 3 bases and 5 bases, with 17 bases remaining between them. CDR1 is SGHKS, CDR2 YYEKEE, per germline (reference sequence). There are 16 residues in the CDR3. CDR3 region: CASSSPGEGVTGELFF. The CDR3 DNA reads as TGTGCCAGCAGCTCCCCCGGGGAGGGGGTGACCGGGGAGCTGTTTTTT.

The chain has TRBV19 and TRBJ2-7, with 7 nucleotides matching TRBD2. There are 14 residues in the CDR3. Germline V gives CDR1 LNHDA, CDR2 SQIVND (reference sequence). After removal of 1 base from V and 3 bases from J, the junction contained 3 bases not matched to a gene. The CDR3 DNA follows: TGTGCCAGTAGTATAGGGGGGGGTAGCTACGAGCAGTACTTC. Translation: CASSIGGGSYEQYF.

V is TRBV27 and J is TRBJ1-5; 9 nucleotides align to TRBD1. The length of the CDR3 is 15 residues. Germline CDR1 and CDR2: MNHEY and SMNVEV (reference sequence). The J segment lost 3 bases and the V segment lost 8 bases, leaving 8 bases of the junction unmatched. The CDR3 DNA reads TGTGCCAGCTCCTGGACAGGGGCCCCCAATCAGCCCCAGCATTTT. This gives the protein CASSWTGAPNQPQHF.

This clone was observed once. The chain employs TRBV5-1 and TRBJ2-5; D not certain. V lost 3 bases to trimming and J lost 1 base, with 7 bases between them. Germline CDR1 is SGHRS and CDR2 is YFSETQ. The CDR3 loop spans 13 amino acids. CDR3 residues: CASSSVPQETQYF. The CDR3 bases are TGCGCCAGCAGCTCGGTCCCCCAAGAGACCCAGTACTTC.

This clone has just a few counts. The chain carries TRBV4-2 and TRBJ2-1; 7 positions agree with TRBD2. V shed 3 bases and J 13 bases; nucleotides not matched to a gene: 12. Germline V gene sequence: CDR1 LGHNA, CDR2 YNFKEQ. This CDR3 is 14 amino acids long. This CDR3 is CASSHPREGTSQFF. CDR3 nucleotide sequence: TGTGCCAGCAGCCATCCAAGGGAGGGCACTTCCCAGTTCTTC.

The gene calls are TRBV7-2 and TRBJ2-3; D not certain. The CDR3 is made up of 12 amino acids. Trimming left V 6 bases short and J 3 bases short, with 7 bases between. CDR1 and CDR2 (germline): SGHTA, FQGNSA. The CDR3 DNA is TGTGCCAGCAGACTACAAACAGATACGCAGTATTTT. It translates to CASRLQTDTQYF.

The V and J genes are TRBV2 and TRBJ2-2, with 12 positions matching TRBD2. Germline loops: CDR1 SNHLY, CDR2 FYNNEI. J was trimmed by 6 bases and V by 5 bases; bases with no gene match: 7. The CDR3 is 16 amino acids. The CDR3, as DNA: TGTGCCAGCAGTCTACCGACTAGCGGGAGAGCCGGGGAGCTGTTTTTT. Encoded protein: CASSLPTSGRAGELFF.

The chain recombines TRBV30 with TRBJ1-4; no reliable D call. V was trimmed by 4 bases and J by 0 bases, leaving 9 bases between them. The germline CDR1 and CDR2 sequences are GTSNPN and SVGIG (reference sequence). The CDR3 loop spans 14 amino acids. The CDR3 region has the DNA TGTGCCTGGACACACATTGCAACTAATGAAAAACTGTTTTTT. Its translation is CAWTHIATNEKLFF.

This clone has just one count. The genes are TRBV5-1 and TRBJ2-2, with 16 bases lining up with TRBD2. Germline CDR1 reads SGHRS; CDR2 reads YFSETQ. The CDR3 covers 19 residues. After removal of 4 bases from V and 0 bases from J, the junction contained 6 bases not matched to a gene. The CDR3 region has the DNA TGCGCCAGCAGCCCAACGGGACTAGCGGGAGGGGCGAACACCGGGGAGCTGTTTTTT. This sequence encodes CASSPTGLAGGANTGELFF.

This clone was observed a handful of times. The gene calls are TRBV19 and TRBJ2-7, with 8 bases identical to TRBD1. Per germline, CDR1 LNHDA and CDR2 SQIVND (reference sequence). The CDR3 covers 15 residues. The J segment lost 2 bases and the V segment lost 4 bases, leaving 7 bases of the junction unmatched. The CDR3 protein is CASSTSGTGTYEQYF. In DNA, the CDR3 is TGTGCCAGTAGTACCTCCGGGACAGGTACCTACGAGCAGTACTTC. The complete variable domain, with remaining parts taken from reference TRBV19 and TRBJ2-7, reads DGGITQSPKYLFRKEGQNVTLSCEQNLNHDAMYWYRQDPGQGLRLIYYSQIVNDFQKGDIAEGYSVSREKKESFPLTVTSAQKNPTAFYLCASSTSGTGTYEQYFGPGTRLTVT.

In DNA, the CDR3 is TGTGCCAGCAGCTCCCGTAATTACAGGGTTACTGGAAACACCATATATTTT. As protein: CASSSRNYRVTGNTIYF. The chain carries TRBV28 and TRBJ1-3; perhaps TRBD1 as D (6 bases). The CDR3 extends over 17 amino acids. Trimming took off 6 bases at V and 2 bases at J, with 20 bases between the two ends. Per the germline V gene, CDR1 is MDHEN and CDR2 is SYDVKM.

The genes are TRBV19 and TRBJ2-1, with 10 bases identical to TRBD1. The germline V gene encodes CDR1 LNHDA and CDR2 SQIVND (reference sequence). This CDR3 is 15 amino acids long. Trimming removed 2 bases from V and 7 bases from J; junction bases left unmatched: 5. The CDR3 is CASSIRDRGVNEQFF. Written as DNA, the CDR3 is TGTGCCAGTAGTATACGGGACAGGGGTGTGAATGAGCAGTTCTTC.

The chain couples TRBV15 to TRBJ1-6; D unresolved. The V and J ends lost 1 base and 2 bases respectively, with 6 bases between them. Per germline, CDR1 LNHNV and CDR2 YYDKDF (reference sequence). The CDR3 runs 15 residues. The CDR3 sequence is CATSRGVTYNSPLHF. The CDR3 region has the DNA TGTGCCACCAGCAGAGGAGTCACCTATAATTCACCCCTCCACTTT.

The chain combines TRBV4-1 with TRBJ2-1, with 7 bases aligning to TRBD1. Germline CDR1 and CDR2: MGHRA and YSYEKL. V was pared by 0 bases and J by 8 bases, with 4 bases of the junction left unmatched. This CDR3 is built from 14 residues. The CDR3 protein is CASSQEKGADEQFF. The CDR3 nucleotides are TGCGCCAGCAGCCAAGAAAAGGGGGCCGATGAGCAGTTCTTC.

The V gene is TRBV14, the J gene TRBJ2-1, with 9 bases aligning to TRBD1. The CDR3 is 15 amino acids. Germline lookup yields CDR1 SGHDN and CDR2 FVKESK. Unmatched junction bases numbered 8, after V lost 4 bases and J lost 7 bases. The CDR3 loop reads CASSPRTGVRNEQFF. The DNA of the CDR3 is TGTGCCAGCAGCCCACGGACAGGGGTGAGGAATGAGCAGTTCTTC.

For this clone: The junction shows a germline mismatch at one end, possibly a read error. The chain uses TRBV6-1 and TRBJ2-2, with TRBD1 identical over 8 bases. This CDR3 is 14 amino acids long. Per germline, CDR1 MNHNS and CDR2 SASEGT. CDR3 sequence reads: CSSRQGMDTGELFF. CDR3 in DNA: TGTTCCAGCAGACAGGGGATGGACACCGGGGAGCTGTTTTTT.

The CDR3 spells CASSRQGLEAFF. The CDR3 DNA sequence: TGTGCCAGCAGTAGGCAGGGGCTTGAAGCTTTCTTT. The V and J genes are TRBV6-5 and TRBJ1-1; TRBD1 might be the D (6 bases). Trimming removed 5 bases at V and 7 bases at J, with 11 bases between. From germline, CDR1 is MNHEY and CDR2 SVGAGI. The CDR3 covers 12 residues.

The genes are TRBV6-5 and TRBJ2-5, with 14 bases fitting TRBD2. The V gene's germline CDR1 is MNHEY and CDR2 SVGAGI. The CDR3 consists of 14 residues. V was pared by 4 bases and J by 11 bases, with 6 bases of the junction left unmatched. The DNA for the CDR3 is TGTGCCAGCAGTTGGGGACTAGCGGGAGCTGCGCAGTACTTC. Its protein product is CASSWGLAGAAQYF.

This clone was counted once. The chain employs TRBV6-5 and TRBJ2-5; 10 nucleotides match TRBD1. The CDR3 is 15 amino acids. The V gene end was trimmed by 5 bases and the J gene end by 4 bases; junction bases not matched to a gene: 7. Germline V gene lookup returns CDR1 MNHEY and CDR2 SVGAGI. CDR3 sequence (DNA): TGTGCCAGCAGTAAAACAGGACAGGGGGTAGAGACCCAGTACTTC. Translation: CASSKTGQGVETQYF.